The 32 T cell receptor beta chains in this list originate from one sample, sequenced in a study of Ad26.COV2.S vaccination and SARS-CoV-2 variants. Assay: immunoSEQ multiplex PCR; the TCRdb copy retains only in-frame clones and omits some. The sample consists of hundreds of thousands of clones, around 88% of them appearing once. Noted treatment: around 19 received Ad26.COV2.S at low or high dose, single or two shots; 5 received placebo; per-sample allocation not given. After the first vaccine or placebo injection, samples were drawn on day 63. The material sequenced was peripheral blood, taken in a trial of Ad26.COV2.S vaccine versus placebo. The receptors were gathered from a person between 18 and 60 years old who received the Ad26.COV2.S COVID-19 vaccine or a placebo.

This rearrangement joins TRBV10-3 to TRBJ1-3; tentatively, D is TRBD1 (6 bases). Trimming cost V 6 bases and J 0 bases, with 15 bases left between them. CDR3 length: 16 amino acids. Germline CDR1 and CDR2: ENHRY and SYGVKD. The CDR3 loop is CAISPRQESSGNTIYF. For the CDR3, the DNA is TGTGCCATCAGCCCGCGACAGGAGAGCTCTGGAAACACCATATATTTT.

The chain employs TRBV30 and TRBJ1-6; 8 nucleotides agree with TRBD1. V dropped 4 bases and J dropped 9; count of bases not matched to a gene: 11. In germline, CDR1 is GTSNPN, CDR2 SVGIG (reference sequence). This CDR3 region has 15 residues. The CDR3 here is CAWTEPTGGVSPLHF. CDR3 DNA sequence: TGTGCCTGGACAGAACCTACAGGGGGTGTTTCACCCCTCCACTTT.

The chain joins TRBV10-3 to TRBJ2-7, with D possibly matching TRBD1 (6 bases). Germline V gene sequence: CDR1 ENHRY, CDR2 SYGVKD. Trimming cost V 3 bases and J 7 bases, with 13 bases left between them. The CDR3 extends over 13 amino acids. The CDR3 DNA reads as TGTGCCATCAGTGACTACAGGGTTAGTGAGCAGTACTTC. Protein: CAISDYRVSEQYF.

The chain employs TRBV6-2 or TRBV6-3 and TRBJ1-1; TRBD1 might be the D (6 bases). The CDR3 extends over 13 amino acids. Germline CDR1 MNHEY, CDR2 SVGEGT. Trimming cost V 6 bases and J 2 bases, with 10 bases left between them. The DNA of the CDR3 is TGTGCCAGCAGCCTGGACAGAAACACTGAAGCTTTCTTT. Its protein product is CASSLDRNTEAFF.

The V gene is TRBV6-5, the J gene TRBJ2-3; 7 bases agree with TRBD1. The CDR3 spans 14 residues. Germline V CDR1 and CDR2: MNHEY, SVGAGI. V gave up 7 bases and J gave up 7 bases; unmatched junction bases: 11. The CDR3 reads CASIKGALENTQYF. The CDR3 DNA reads TGTGCCAGCATCAAGGGGGCTTTGGAGAATACGCAGTATTTT.

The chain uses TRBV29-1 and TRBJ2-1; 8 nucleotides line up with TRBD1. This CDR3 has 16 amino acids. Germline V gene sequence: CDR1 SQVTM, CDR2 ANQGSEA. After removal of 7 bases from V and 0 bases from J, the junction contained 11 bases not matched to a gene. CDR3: CSGLIRTGSSYNEQFF. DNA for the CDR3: TGCAGCGGATTGATCCGGACAGGGAGCTCCTACAATGAGCAGTTCTTC.

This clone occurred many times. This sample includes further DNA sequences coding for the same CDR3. The CDR3 coding sequence is TGTGCCAGCAGCCAAGCCCGGACAGGGGGGACTGAAGCTTTCTTT. Its protein product is CASSQARTGGTEAFF. The gene calls are TRBV4-2 and TRBJ1-1, with 10 positions matching TRBD1. Trimming cost V 1 base and J 5 bases; bases outside gene matches: 4. The CDR3 is 15 residues long. From germline, CDR1 is LGHNA and CDR2 YNFKEQ.

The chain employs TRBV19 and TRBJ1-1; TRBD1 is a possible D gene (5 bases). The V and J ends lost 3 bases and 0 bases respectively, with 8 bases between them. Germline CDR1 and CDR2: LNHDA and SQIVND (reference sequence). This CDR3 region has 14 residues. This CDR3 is CASSIGALNTEAFF. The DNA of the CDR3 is TGTGCCAGTAGTATCGGGGCCTTGAACACTGAAGCTTTCTTT. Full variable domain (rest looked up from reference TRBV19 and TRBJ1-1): DGGITQSPKYLFRKEGQNVTLSCEQNLNHDAMYWYRQDPGQGLRLIYYSQIVNDFQKGDIAEGYSVSREKKESFPLTVTSAQKNPTAFYLCASSIGALNTEAFFGQGTRLTVV.

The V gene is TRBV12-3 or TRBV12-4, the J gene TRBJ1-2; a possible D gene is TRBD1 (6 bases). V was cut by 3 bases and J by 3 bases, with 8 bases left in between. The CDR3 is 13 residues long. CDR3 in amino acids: CASSLGGDYGYTF. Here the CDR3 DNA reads TGTGCCAGCAGTTTGGGGGGCGACTATGGCTACACCTTC.

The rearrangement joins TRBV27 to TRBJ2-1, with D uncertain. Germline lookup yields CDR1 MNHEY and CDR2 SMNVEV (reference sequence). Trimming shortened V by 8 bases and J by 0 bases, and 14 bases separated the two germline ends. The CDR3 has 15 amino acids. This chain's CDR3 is CASGYSRSSYNEQFF. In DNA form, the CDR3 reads TGTGCCAGCGGTTACAGCCGATCCTCCTACAATGAGCAGTTCTTC.

The CDR3 coding sequence is TGTGCTAGTGGTTTGGGGATGGCAGGGCAGTTCTTC. The encoded protein is CASGLGMAGQFF. V and J are TRBV12-5 and TRBJ2-1, with no clear D. The V and J ends lost 1 base and 12 bases respectively, with 10 bases between them. Per the germline V gene, CDR1 is LGHNT and CDR2 is FRNRAP. CDR3 length: 12 amino acids.

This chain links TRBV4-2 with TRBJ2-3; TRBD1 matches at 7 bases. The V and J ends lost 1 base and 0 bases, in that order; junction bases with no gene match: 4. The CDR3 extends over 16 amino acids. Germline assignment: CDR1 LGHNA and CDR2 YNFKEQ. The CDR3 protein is CASSQGDSSSTDTQYF. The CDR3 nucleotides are TGTGCCAGCAGCCAAGGGGACAGCTCTAGCACAGATACGCAGTATTTT.

Here the CDR3 DNA reads TGTGCCAGCAGTCGGAAAACAAACACTGAAGCTTTCTTT. This sequence encodes CASSRKTNTEAFF. This chain joins TRBV6-4 and TRBJ1-1, with D unclear. Germline values: CDR1 MRHNA, CDR2 SNTAGT. The CDR3 contains 13 residues. V lost 5 bases, J lost 2 bases, and 9 bases lay in between.

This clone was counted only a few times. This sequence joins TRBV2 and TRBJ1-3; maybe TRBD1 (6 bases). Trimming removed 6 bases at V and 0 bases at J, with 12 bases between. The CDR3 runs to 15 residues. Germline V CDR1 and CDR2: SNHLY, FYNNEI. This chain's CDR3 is CASRPGTFSGNTIYF. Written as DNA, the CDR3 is TGTGCCAGCAGGCCCGGGACATTCTCTGGAAACACCATATATTTT.

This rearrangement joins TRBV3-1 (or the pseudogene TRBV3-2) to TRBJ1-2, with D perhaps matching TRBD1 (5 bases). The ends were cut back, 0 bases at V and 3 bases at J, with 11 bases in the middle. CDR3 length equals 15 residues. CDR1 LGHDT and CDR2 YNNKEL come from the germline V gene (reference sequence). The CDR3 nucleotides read TGTGCCAGCAGCCAAGATCCAGGGAGCTACTATGGCTACACCTTC. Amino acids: CASSQDPGSYYGYTF.

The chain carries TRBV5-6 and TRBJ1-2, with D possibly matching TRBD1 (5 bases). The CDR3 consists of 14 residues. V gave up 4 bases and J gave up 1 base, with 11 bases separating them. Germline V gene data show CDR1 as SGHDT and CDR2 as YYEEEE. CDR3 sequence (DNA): TGTGCCAGCAGCCCTCTCGACAGTAACTATGGCTACACCTTC. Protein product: CASSPLDSNYGYTF.

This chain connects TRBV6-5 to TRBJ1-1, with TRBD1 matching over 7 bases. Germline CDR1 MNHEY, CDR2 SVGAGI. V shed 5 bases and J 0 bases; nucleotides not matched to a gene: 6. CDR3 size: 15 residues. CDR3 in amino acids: CASSTGQSLNTEAFF. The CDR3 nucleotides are TGTGCCAGCAGTACGGGACAGTCTCTGAACACTGAAGCTTTCTTT.

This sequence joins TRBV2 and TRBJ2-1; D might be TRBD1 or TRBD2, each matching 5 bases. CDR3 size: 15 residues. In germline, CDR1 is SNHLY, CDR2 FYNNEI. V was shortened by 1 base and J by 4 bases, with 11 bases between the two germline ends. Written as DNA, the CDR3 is TGTGCCAGCAGTGAAGAGGGACCCAATTACAATGAGCAGTTCTTC. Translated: CASSEEGPNYNEQFF.

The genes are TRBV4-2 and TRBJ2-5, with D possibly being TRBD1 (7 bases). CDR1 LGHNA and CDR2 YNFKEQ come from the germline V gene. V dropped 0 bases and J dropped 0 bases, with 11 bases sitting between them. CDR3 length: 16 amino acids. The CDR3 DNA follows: TGTGCCAGCAGCCAAGACGGGGGACAGCACCAAGAGACCCAGTACTTC. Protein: CASSQDGGQHQETQYF.

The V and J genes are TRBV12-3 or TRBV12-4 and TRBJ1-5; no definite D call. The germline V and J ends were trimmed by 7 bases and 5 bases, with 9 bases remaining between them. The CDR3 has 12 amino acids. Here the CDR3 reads CASTHLDQPQHF. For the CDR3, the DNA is TGTGCCAGCACCCATTTAGATCAGCCCCAGCATTTT.

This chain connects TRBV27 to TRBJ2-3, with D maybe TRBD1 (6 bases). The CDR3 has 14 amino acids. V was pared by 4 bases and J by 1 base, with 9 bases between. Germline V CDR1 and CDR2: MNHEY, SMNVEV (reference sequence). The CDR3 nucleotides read TGTGCCAGCAGTTCCCGACAGGGCACAGATACGCAGTATTTT. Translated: CASSSRQGTDTQYF.

CDR3 amino acids: CASSLAWAGGFYEQYF. In nucleotides, the CDR3 is TGTGCCAGCAGCTTAGCATGGGCAGGGGGGTTCTACGAGCAGTACTTC. This chain joins TRBV11-2 and TRBJ2-7; weak D call: TRBD1 (7 bases). The CDR3 spans 16 residues. The V end lost 1 base, the J end lost 3 bases, and 16 bases lay between the germline ends. Germline CDR1 and CDR2: SGHAT and FQNNGV.

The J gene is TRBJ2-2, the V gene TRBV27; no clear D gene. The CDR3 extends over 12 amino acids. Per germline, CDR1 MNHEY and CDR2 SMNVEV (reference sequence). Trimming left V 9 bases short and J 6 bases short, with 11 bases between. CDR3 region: CASEGRAGELFF. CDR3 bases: TGTGCCAGTGAAGGACGGGCCGGGGAGCTGTTTTTT.

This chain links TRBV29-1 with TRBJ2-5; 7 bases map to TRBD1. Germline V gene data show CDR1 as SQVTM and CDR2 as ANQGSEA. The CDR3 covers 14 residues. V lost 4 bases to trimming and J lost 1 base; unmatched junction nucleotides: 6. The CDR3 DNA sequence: TGCAGCGTTGGACGAGGGGGCCCCCAAGAGACCCAGTACTTC. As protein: CSVGRGGPQETQYF. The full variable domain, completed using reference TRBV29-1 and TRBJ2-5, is SAVISQKPSRDICQRGTSLTIQCQVDSQVTMMFWYRQQPGQSLTLIATANQGSEATYESGFVIDKFPISRPNLTFSTLTVSNMSPEDSSIYLCSVGRGGPQETQYFGPGTRLLVL.

Here the CDR3 reads CASSLETRTYYEQYF. The DNA of the CDR3 is TGTGCCAGCAGTTTAGAGACACGCACCTACTACGAGCAGTACTTC. The rearrangement joins TRBV28 to TRBJ2-7; D is unresolved. The CDR3 runs to 15 residues. Trimming removed 2 bases from V and 3 bases from J, with 14 bases in between. Germline CDR1 is MDHEN and CDR2 is SYDVKM.

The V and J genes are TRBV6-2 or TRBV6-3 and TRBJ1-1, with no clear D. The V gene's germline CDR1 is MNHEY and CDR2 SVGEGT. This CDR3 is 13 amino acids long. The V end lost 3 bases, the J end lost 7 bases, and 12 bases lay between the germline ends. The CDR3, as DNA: TGTGCCAGCAGTTATGGGCCGTGGAGTGAAGCTTTCTTT. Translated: CASSYGPWSEAFF.

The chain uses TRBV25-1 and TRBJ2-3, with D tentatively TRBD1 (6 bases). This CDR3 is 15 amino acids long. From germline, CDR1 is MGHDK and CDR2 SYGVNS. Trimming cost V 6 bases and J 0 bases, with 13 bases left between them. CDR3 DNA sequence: TGTGCCAGCAGCGCTCTGGGGGCTAGCACAGATACGCAGTATTTT. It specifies CASSALGASTDTQYF.

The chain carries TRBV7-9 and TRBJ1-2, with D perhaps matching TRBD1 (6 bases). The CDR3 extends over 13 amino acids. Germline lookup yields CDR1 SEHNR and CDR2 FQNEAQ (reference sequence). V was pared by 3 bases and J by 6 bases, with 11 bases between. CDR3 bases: TGTGCCAGCAGCTTCGAGACAGGCGATGGCTACACCTTC. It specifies CASSFETGDGYTF.

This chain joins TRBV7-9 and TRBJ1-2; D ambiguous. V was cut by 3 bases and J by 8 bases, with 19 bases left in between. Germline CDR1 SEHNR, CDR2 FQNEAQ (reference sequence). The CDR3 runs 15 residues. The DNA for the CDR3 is TGTGCCAGCAGCTTGGATTTCGAAGGCCTCGGGGGCTACACCTTC. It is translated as CASSLDFEGLGGYTF.

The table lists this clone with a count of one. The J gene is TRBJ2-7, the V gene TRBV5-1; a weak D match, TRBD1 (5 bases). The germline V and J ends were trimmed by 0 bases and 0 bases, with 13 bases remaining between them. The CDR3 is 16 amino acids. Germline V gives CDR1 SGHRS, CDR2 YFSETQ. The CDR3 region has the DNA TGCGCCAGCAGCTTGGGAGGTAGGGGAAGCTCCTACGAGCAGTACTTC. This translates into CASSLGGRGSSYEQYF.

The CDR3 protein is CASSESTSGGLKYF. The CDR3 bases are TGTGCCAGCAGTGAATCTACTAGCGGGGGGCTTAAGTATTTT. The gene calls are TRBV2 and TRBJ2-3, with TRBD2 matching 12 bases. V was clipped by 2 bases and J by 13 bases; unmatched bases: 7. The CDR3 has 14 amino acids. Germline lookup yields CDR1 SNHLY and CDR2 FYNNEI.

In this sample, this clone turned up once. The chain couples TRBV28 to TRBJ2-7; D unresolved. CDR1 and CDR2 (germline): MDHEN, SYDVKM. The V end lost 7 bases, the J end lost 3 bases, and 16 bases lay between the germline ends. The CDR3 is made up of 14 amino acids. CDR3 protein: CASTDVGRGYEQYF. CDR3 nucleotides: TGTGCCAGCACCGACGTAGGTAGAGGCTACGAGCAGTACTTC.